This record looks at one T cell receptor (beta chain) sequence and its context. Its target is not known. This entry is derived from a study of early T cells in non-severe SARS-CoV-2 infection. Study information: Sequencing input comprised bulk RNA from unsorted whole blood; chain pairing was not available.

Individual cDNA molecules received unique molecular identifiers during library preparation. TCRdb re-derived calls from the 5' RACE reads in MiXCR, one entry per CDR3 protein. This sample yields approximately 66,000 distinct CDR3 sequences, of which approximately 12% are seen a single time; approximately 4.4% belongs to the top ten. General study results and limits: Matches to VDJdb favored anti-spike CD8 responses and missed private and CD4 specificities.

This TCR derives from an adult who was a healthcare worker with PCR-confirmed SARS-CoV-2 infection or an uninfected control (not recorded which). The source material was whole blood.

Here the CDR3 DNA reads TGTGCCAGCAGCGAGAATCAAGAGACCCAGTACTTC. It encodes CASSENQETQYF. The rearrangement uses TRBV9 and TRBJ2-5; D remains unclear. Trimming removed 3 bases at V and 2 bases at J, with 5 bases between. The CDR3 extends over 12 amino acids. The germline V gene encodes CDR1 SGDLS and CDR2 YYNGEE.